The clone carrying this T cell receptor (beta chain) was recorded a few times. Its antigen is still unknown. This entry is derived from a study of Graves' ophthalmopathy and Graves' hyperthyroidism. General observations from the study: In predicting ophthalmopathy progression, the model reached approximately 71% sensitivity and 72% to 85% specificity. Most expanded clonotypes from thyroid (those above 0.001 frequency) were also found in blood.

Clinicians diagnosed using symptoms, serum thyroxine, TRAb, thyroid ultrasound and orbital computed tomography. Amplification of TCR beta CDR3 regions used RNA transcripts. An initial RT-PCR round employing HTBI primers preceded a second-round multiplex PCR. Each CDR3 protein gets one entry after TCRdb re-called the multiplex PCR reads with MiXCR. The table shows 900,000 to 1,200,000 distinct CDR3 sequences, with about two fifths occurring only once. Sequences were obtained from peripheral blood or thyroid tissue (not recorded which). The source of this sequence is an adult man with Graves' hyperthyroidism.

The CDR3 nucleotides are TGTGCCAGCAGCCCCAGTCTCATGTACGAGCAGTACTTC. Its protein product is CASSPSLMYEQYF. The rearrangement joins TRBV11-2 to TRBJ2-7; D ambiguous. The CDR3 is made up of 13 amino acids. Trimming removed 5 bases at V and 4 bases at J, with 12 bases between. Germline-derived CDR1 and CDR2 are SGHAT and FQNNGV.